A single sample is the source of the 7 T cell receptor beta chains below, sequenced in a study of regulatory T cells in long-lasting Graves disease. For TCR beta, libraries came from iRepertoire HTBI primers and Arm-PCR of CDR3 regions. MiXCR, applied by TCRdb to the multiplex PCR reads, yields one record per CDR3 protein. The data contain 400,000 to 500,000 distinct CDR3 sequences, about 15% of them singletons. Time point of the sample: newly diagnosed GD, antithyroid drugs for less than 3 months. PBMCs provided the RNA from which the TCR library was made. The sample was also reused in another study, on T cells in Graves' hyperthyroidism and ophthalmopathy.

The specimen comprised peripheral blood mononuclear cells (PBMCs), sampled at new diagnosis, from a patient treated with antithyroid drugs. The receptors were sampled from a woman in her 30s with Graves disease.

In this sample, this clonotype turned up many times. CDR3 residues: CASSNYQTSGRYNEQFF. The CDR3 region has the DNA TGTGCCAGCAGCAATTACCAGACTAGCGGGAGATACAATGAGCAGTTCTTC. The rearrangement joins TRBV7-9 to TRBJ2-1; 12 nucleotides agree with TRBD2. V lost 5 bases, J lost 4 bases, and 9 bases stayed unmatched. The CDR3 contains 17 residues. Germline CDR1 is SEHNR and CDR2 is FQNEAQ (reference sequence).

This clonotype was picked up many times. This chain links TRBV15 with TRBJ2-3, with a tentative D call TRBD2 (5 bases). This CDR3 comprises 15 residues. Trimming removed 3 bases at V and 0 bases at J, with 10 bases between. The germline gives CDR1 LNHNV, CDR2 YYDKDF (reference sequence). CDR3 DNA: TGTGCCACCAGCAGGGAAAGCGGTAGCACAGATACGCAGTATTTT. Translation gives CATSRESGSTDTQYF.

This chain links TRBV12-3 or TRBV12-4 with TRBJ2-7, with TRBD2 as a possible D gene (5 bases). The germline V and J ends were trimmed by 2 bases and 5 bases, with 13 bases remaining between them. This CDR3 spans 14 amino acids. The CDR3 sequence is CASSLRRPLDEQYF. The CDR3 DNA sequence: TGTGCCAGCAGTTTAAGGAGGCCCCTTGACGAGCAGTACTTC.

On this clonotype itself: This sequence is one base from a far larger clone and is likely a read error. The chain links TRBV20-1 to TRBJ2-7; 9 positions match TRBD2. The end of the DNA fits TRBJ2-1 better, so the J call may be wrong. CDR3 length: 16 residues. Germline V gene data show CDR1 as DFQATT and CDR2 as SNEGSKA (reference sequence). The CDR3 bases are TGCAGTGCTAAAGATCTCCAGCGGGAGGCTTTCAATGAGCAGTTCTTC. This codes for CSAKDLQREAFNEQFF.

This clonotype was seen many times. V is TRBV6-1 and J is TRBJ2-5, with TRBD1 matching over 10 bases. Germline CDR1 and CDR2: MNHNS and SASEGT. With 3 bases clipped from V and 7 bases from J, the junction kept 14 bases outside the gene matches. CDR3 length equals 17 residues. CDR3 bases: TGTGCCAGCAGTGACCCCTTCCAGACAGGGGGCGAGGGGACCCAGTACTTC. As protein: CASSDPFQTGGEGTQYF.

This clonotype was detected many times. V is TRBV12-3 or TRBV12-4 and J is TRBJ2-1, with D hard to call. Trimming pared 3 bases from V and 3 bases from J, leaving 15 bases between. The CDR3 is 16 amino acids. CDR3 protein: CASSLGEAAYYNEQFF. The CDR3 region has the DNA TGTGCCAGCAGTTTGGGTGAGGCAGCGTACTACAATGAGCAGTTCTTC.

This clonotype was recorded many times. The chain recombines TRBV20-1 with TRBJ2-5; D not certain. CDR3 length: 12 residues. The ends were cut back, 6 bases at V and 1 base at J, with 9 bases in the middle. CDR1 is DFQATT, CDR2 SNEGSKA, per germline (reference sequence). The CDR3 DNA sequence: TGCAGTGCCCACGGTGGCCAAGAGACCCAGTACTTC. It translates to CSAHGGQETQYF.